This TCR beta chain was identified in a study of molecular identifiers for immune sequencing clone quantification. Broader study findings: Barcode-sharing identical TCR molecules could underestimate highly expanded clone sizes.

TCRdb redid the calling of the PCR reads with MiXCR, one entry per CDR3 protein. The data show about 320,000 distinct CDR3 sequences, with 20% to 25% seen just once and about 0.79% held by the top ten. The CDR3 covers 13 residues. V was cut by 4 bases and J by 9 bases, with 18 bases left in between. CDR1 and CDR2 (germline): GTSNPN, SVGIG (reference sequence). This clonotype has at least ten counts. Its target is not known. The sequencing sample was made of naive CD8+ T cells from blood, with Jurkat cell RNA spiked in. The subset here: FACS-sorted CD8+CD4-CCR7+CD45RA+ naive T cells. V usage is TRBV30 and J usage is TRBJ2-5; possibly TRBD1 for D (5 bases). The origin of this receptor is a human donor in good health. Some libraries in this study had Jurkat cell RNA spiked in. CDR3 region: CAWNGHDGEAQYF. The CDR3 DNA reads TGTGCCTGGAACGGACACGACGGTGAGGCCCAGTACTTC.